This TCR beta chain originates from a study of shared clonotypes between healthy human individuals. Selected positively for CCR7 and CD45RO-negative, naive CD8 cells excluded terminally differentiated effector memory CD45RA+ cells. Assay used: immunoSEQ multiplex PCR; TCRdb lists only in-frame clones, some missing. The table lists hundreds of thousands of clones, about 92% of them singletons, with around 24% in the top ten. The sequencing sample was made of naive CD8+ T cells sorted from blood. This clonotype originated in a young man in good health.

CDR3 in DNA: TGTGCCCCCGACGGCGCCACTTACAATGAGCAGTTCTTC. The encoded protein is CAPDGATYNEQFF. This chain uses TRBV5-5 with TRBJ2-1, with D unresolved. The CDR3 contains 13 residues. In germline, CDR1 is SGHKS, CDR2 YYEKEE (reference sequence). V was trimmed by 10 bases and J by 4 bases, leaving 15 bases between them.